The clone carrying this TCR beta chain was seen many times. Antigen specificity is unknown. This sample is drawn from a study of molecular identifiers for immune sequencing clone quantification. General observations from the study: Amid approximately 1 million naive cells, spiked Jurkat TCR RNA from one cell was reportedly still detectable. Effector cells kept over 97% of their molecules in clones above 20 RNA copies, while naive cells kept under 1% there.

Libraries of naive CD8 cells were prepared from roughly 18,000 to 920,000 sorted cells using 10%, 30% or 50% RNA. A CD8+CD4-CCR7+CD45RA+ phenotype served as the sorting definition for naive CD8 T cells. The CDR3 extends over 15 amino acids. V lost 0 bases to trimming and J lost 4 bases, with 12 bases between them. In germline, CDR1 is MGHRA, CDR2 YSYEKL. TCRdb reprocessed the PCR reads via MiXCR and lists one record per CDR3 protein. The sample gives approximately 680,000 distinct CDR3 sequences, 25% of which show up once; around 0.78% is in the top ten. What was sequenced was naive CD8+ T cells from blood, with Jurkat cell RNA spiked in. The subset: FACS-sorted CD8+CD4-CCR7+CD45RA+ naive T cells. The V and J genes are TRBV4-1 and TRBJ2-5, with a tentative D call TRBD2 (5 bases). This TCR was sampled from a human donor in good health. Some libraries in this study had Jurkat cell RNA spiked in. The CDR3 DNA sequence: TGCGCCAGCAGCCAAGAATTGGGAGACCTAGAGACCCAGTACTTC. Translation: CASSQELGDLETQYF.